The rows below give T cell receptor beta chains drawn from one sample of a study of blood T cell repertoires in COVID-19. Sequenced by immunoSEQ multiplex PCR; TCRdb stores in-frame clones only, minus some. The table records roughly 200,000 clones, roughly 83% of them present only once. Sample: peripheral blood. The receptors shown here come from a man aged 35 to 55 with acute or convalescent COVID-19. Each CDR3 is given with its conserved first and last residue. A D gene is named only where the DNA matches it firmly. Clone size appears in some rows only: once, few, many, or a class for an expanded clone.

abundance: once; v_gene: TRBV19; d_gene: -; j_gene: TRBJ1-1; CDR3aa: CASSIWPELNTEAFF; CDR3nt: TGTGCCAGTAGTATCTGGCCGGAGTTGAACACTGAAGCTTTCTTT
abundance: -; v_gene: TRBV9; d_gene: TRBD1; j_gene: TRBJ2-7; CDR3aa: CASSVGSGGEPYF; CDR3nt: TGTGCCAGCAGCGTAGGGTCAGGGGGCGAGCCGTACTTC
abundance: -; v_gene: TRBV29-1; d_gene: -; j_gene: TRBJ1-5; CDR3aa: CSVAWGGQPQHF; CDR3nt: TGCAGCGTCGCCTGGGGGGGTCAGCCCCAGCATTTT
abundance: -; v_gene: TRBV5-8; d_gene: TRBD1; j_gene: TRBJ1-3; CDR3aa: CASSRQGLSGNTIYF; CDR3nt: TGTGCCAGCAGCCGACAGGGCCTCTCTGGAAACACCATATATTTT
abundance: -; v_gene: TRBV19; d_gene: TRBD1; j_gene: TRBJ1-5; CDR3aa: CASRKTGDSYQPQHF; CDR3nt: TGTGCCAGTAGAAAAACAGGGGATTCCTATCAGCCCCAGCATTTT
abundance: -; v_gene: TRBV28; d_gene: -; j_gene: TRBJ1-6; CDR3aa: CASGGTGYALHF; CDR3nt: TGTGCCAGCGGCGGGACCGGTTATGCCCTCCACTTT
abundance: -; v_gene: TRBV5-3; d_gene: TRBD2; j_gene: TRBJ2-1; CDR3aa: CARECSGTSSNEQFF; CDR3nt: TGTGCCAGAGAATGTAGCGGGACCTCCTCCAATGAGCAGTTCTTC
abundance: -; v_gene: TRBV27; d_gene: -; j_gene: TRBJ1-3; CDR3aa: CASSPQGLVGNTIYF; CDR3nt: TGTGCCAGCAGTCCGCAGGGGTTAGTCGGAAACACCATATATTTT
abundance: -; v_gene: TRBV29-1; d_gene: -; j_gene: TRBJ1-1; CDR3aa: CSVEAGGFMRHTYKGDTEAFF; CDR3nt: TGCAGCGTTGAGGCTGGCGGTTTCATGCGACATACCTACAAGGGGGACACTGAAGCTTTCTTT
abundance: -; v_gene: TRBV7-9; d_gene: -; j_gene: TRBJ1-2; CDR3aa: CASSLSGLDSFTSLGYTF; CDR3nt: TGTGCCAGCAGCTTATCCGGCTTGGACAGTTTCACCTCGTTAGGCTACACCTTC
abundance: -; v_gene: TRBV18; d_gene: TRBD2; j_gene: TRBJ2-5; CDR3aa: CASSPLRTSHETQYF; CDR3nt: TGTGCCAGCTCACCGCTTCGGACTAGTCACGAGACCCAGTACTTC
abundance: -; v_gene: TRBV30; d_gene: TRBD1; j_gene: TRBJ1-2; CDR3aa: CAWRRQDRGNGYTF; CDR3nt: TGTGCCTGGCGGCGACAAGACAGGGGGAATGGCTACACCTTC
abundance: -; v_gene: TRBV7-8; d_gene: -; j_gene: TRBJ2-2; CDR3aa: CASSLVAGPGELFF; CDR3nt: TGTGCCAGCAGCTTAGTGGCAGGGCCCGGGGAGCTGTTTTTT
abundance: -; v_gene: TRBV10-1; d_gene: TRBD1; j_gene: TRBJ1-5; CDR3aa: CASSGDRTDQPQHF; CDR3nt: TGCGCCAGCAGTGGGGACAGGACTGATCAGCCCCAGCATTTT
abundance: -; v_gene: TRBV11-2; d_gene: TRBD2; j_gene: TRBJ2-7; CDR3aa: CASSWSPGLVGEQYF; CDR3nt: TGTGCCAGCAGCTGGTCCCCGGGACTAGTGGGCGAGCAGTACTTC
abundance: -; v_gene: TRBV4-3; d_gene: -; j_gene: TRBJ1-1; CDR3aa: CASSQSLSSTEAFF; CDR3nt: TGCGCCAGCAGCCAATCCCTTTCTTCCACTGAAGCTTTCTTT
abundance: -; v_gene: TRBV6-7; d_gene: -; j_gene: TRBJ2-3; CDR3aa: CASSGPDSGPPTDTQYF; CDR3nt: TGTGCCAGCAGTGGGCCCGATAGCGGACCACCCACAGATACGCAGTATTTT